The 10 T cell receptor beta chains listed next were all sequenced from one sample in a study of shared T cell receptors in the human thymus. Profiling relied on immunoSEQ multiplex PCR, and the TCRdb table lists in-frame clones only, not all of them. Counted here are 550,000 to 800,000 clones, approximately 83% occurring once; the ten biggest clones make up 0.0095% to 0.013%. This sample also appeared in a second study, on human thymus T cells.

Material for sequencing was thymocytes. The receptors originated from a girl in the first two years of life with a congenital heart defect.

The V call is TRBV4-3, the J call TRBJ1-2; D gene ambiguous. The V end lost 0 bases, the J end lost 3 bases, and 17 bases lay between the germline ends. The CDR3 is 17 residues long. CDR1 and CDR2 (germline): LGHNA, YSLEER. Here the CDR3 DNA reads TGCGCCAGCAGCCAAGATTGGTCAGCCGTGGGAGACTATGGCTACACCTTC. Translation: CASSQDWSAVGDYGYTF.

The chain recombines TRBV4-1 with TRBJ2-2; tentative D call: TRBD1 (6 bases). Germline V gene sequence: CDR1 MGHRA, CDR2 YSYEKL. Trimming shortened V by 8 bases and J by 0 bases, and 7 bases separated the two germline ends. This CDR3 is 13 amino acids long. CDR3 nucleotide sequence: TGCGCCAGCGGGACATCGAACACCGGGGAGCTGTTTTTT. Translated, it gives CASGTSNTGELFF.

This clone was counted only a few times. V is TRBV7-9 and J is TRBJ1-2; D ambiguous. V was shortened by 5 bases and J by 9 bases, with 13 bases between the two germline ends. This CDR3 region has 12 residues. CDR1 and CDR2 from the germline V gene are SEHNR and FQNEAQ (reference sequence). CDR3 nucleotides: TGTGCCAGCAGCCCAGAGGCCCGTCGCTACACCTTC. It specifies CASSPEARRYTF.

The rearrangement joins TRBV15 to TRBJ1-1, with D possibly TRBD1 on 5 matching bases. There are 15 residues in the CDR3. V lost 7 bases, J lost 5 bases, and 20 bases lay in between. CDR1 LNHNV and CDR2 YYDKDF come from the germline V gene (reference sequence). The CDR3 coding sequence is TGTGCCACCACCGCCTCCCCTCGGGGGGAAACTGAAGCTTTCTTT. It is translated as CATTASPRGETEAFF.

This clone has only a few counts. V usage is TRBV7-6 and J usage is TRBJ1-1, with D uncertain. V lost 1 base, J lost 1 base, and 7 bases lay in between. The V gene's germline CDR1 is SGHVS and CDR2 FNYEAQ. This CDR3 contains 14 residues. In DNA form, the CDR3 reads TGTGCCAGCAGCTTAGTACAGACGAACACTGAAGCTTTCTTT. It is translated as CASSLVQTNTEAFF.

The V and J genes are TRBV7-6 and TRBJ1-5; TRBD1 might be the D (5 bases). This CDR3 is built from 17 residues. Germline assignment: CDR1 SGHVS and CDR2 FNYEAQ. Trimming took 1 base from V and 1 from J, leaving 14 bases between them. The CDR3 sequence is CASSLESREGSNQPQHF. The CDR3 DNA is TGTGCCAGCAGCTTAGAGTCCAGGGAAGGAAGCAATCAGCCCCAGCATTTT.

This chain's CDR3 is CASSWGRAVNEQFF. The CDR3 DNA is TGTGCCAGCAGCTGGGGGAGGGCCGTAAATGAGCAGTTCTTC. The chain joins TRBV27 to TRBJ2-1, with 7 positions matching TRBD2. CDR3 length: 14 amino acids. The V segment lost 6 bases and the J segment 7 bases; nucleotides outside the gene matches: 9. Germline V gives CDR1 MNHEY, CDR2 SMNVEV (reference sequence).

The genes are TRBV6-1 and TRBJ1-5; 9 bases map to TRBD1. There are 21 residues in the CDR3. CDR1 is MNHNS, CDR2 SASEGT, per germline. Germline trimming cut 0 bases from V and 0 bases from J; bases unmatched to any gene: 15. CDR3 nucleotides: TGTGCCAGCAGTGAAGCGCTCCACTTCGGGACAGGGATTTCTAGCAATCAGCCCCAGCATTTT. Amino acid sequence: CASSEALHFGTGISSNQPQHF.

The rearrangement uses TRBV5-1 and TRBJ2-5, with TRBD2 identical over 10 bases. This CDR3 has 19 residues. Germline CDR1 is SGHRS and CDR2 is YFSETQ. J was trimmed by 0 bases and V by 4 bases; bases with no gene match: 15. The CDR3 loop is CASSTPSGGPIYYQETQYF. DNA for the CDR3: TGCGCCAGCAGCACACCTAGCGGGGGTCCTATATATTACCAAGAGACCCAGTACTTC.

V gene TRBV18 combines with J gene TRBJ2-7, with 8 bases fitting TRBD1. The CDR3 consists of 13 residues. The germline CDR1 and CDR2 sequences are KGHSH and LQKENI. J gave up 4 bases and V 6 bases, and 5 bases lay outside the gene matches. The CDR3 loop is CASSKDREYEQYF. In DNA, the CDR3 is TGTGCCAGCTCTAAGGACAGGGAGTACGAGCAGTACTTC.